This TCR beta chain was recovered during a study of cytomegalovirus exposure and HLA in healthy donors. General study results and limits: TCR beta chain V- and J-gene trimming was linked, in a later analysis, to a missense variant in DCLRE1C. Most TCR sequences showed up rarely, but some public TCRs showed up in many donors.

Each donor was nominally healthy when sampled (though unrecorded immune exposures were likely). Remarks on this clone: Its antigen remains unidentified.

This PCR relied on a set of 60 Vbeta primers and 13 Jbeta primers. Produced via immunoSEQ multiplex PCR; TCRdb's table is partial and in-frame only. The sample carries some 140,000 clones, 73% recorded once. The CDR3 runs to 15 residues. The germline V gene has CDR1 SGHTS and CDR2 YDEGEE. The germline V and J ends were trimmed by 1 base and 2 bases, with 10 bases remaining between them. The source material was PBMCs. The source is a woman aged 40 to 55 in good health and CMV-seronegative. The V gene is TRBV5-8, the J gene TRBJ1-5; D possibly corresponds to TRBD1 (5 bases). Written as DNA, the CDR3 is TGTGCCAGCAGCTTGCGGGGGTATGGCAATCAGCCCCAGCATTTT. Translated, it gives CASSLRGYGNQPQHF.